These 24 T cell receptor beta chains originate from one sample sequenced in a study of T cells in Graves' hyperthyroidism and ophthalmopathy. The CDR3 regions of TCR beta were amplified from RNA transcripts. Using the HTBI primer set, a first-round RT-PCR was run on the TCR CDR3. From the multiplex PCR reads, TCRdb called clonotypes with MiXCR, one entry per CDR3 protein. The table shows approximately 690,000 distinct CDR3 sequences, with 20% occurring only once. The sequenced sample consisted of blood. These receptors all come from a man under 40 with Graves' ophthalmopathy.

The sample holds a few counts of this clonotype. The rearrangement uses TRBV5-4 and TRBJ2-3; 8 nucleotides line up with TRBD2. Unmatched junction bases numbered 13, after V lost 4 bases and J lost 3 bases. This CDR3 region has 17 residues. Germline CDR1 and CDR2: SGHNT and YYREEE (reference sequence). The CDR3 reads CASSLGVAGSGTDTQYF. The CDR3 nucleotides read TGTGCCAGCAGCCTAGGGGTAGCGGGATCGGGGACAGATACGCAGTATTTT.

This clonotype was picked up many times. This chain uses TRBV5-1 with TRBJ2-7; 10 bases map to TRBD2. The CDR3 length is 17 residues. CDR1 and CDR2 (germline): SGHRS, YFSETQ. V dropped 0 bases and J dropped 5; count of bases not matched to a gene: 11. CDR3 sequence (DNA): TGCGCCAGCAGCTTGGCCTCAAGCGGGAGGGCCCTGAACGAGCAGTACTTC. Amino acids: CASSLASSGRALNEQYF.

This clonotype was detected a few times. The chain is built from TRBV24-1 and TRBJ2-7, with 7 nucleotides matching TRBD2. Germline CDR1 and CDR2: KGHDR and SFDVKD. The CDR3 consists of 15 residues. Trimming took 3 bases from V and 1 from J; bases not matched to a gene: 5. CDR3 in amino acids: CATSDPGGGSYEQYF. CDR3 nucleotides: TGTGCCACCAGTGATCCCGGGGGAGGGTCCTACGAGCAGTACTTC.

The chain joins TRBV7-9 to TRBJ1-1; D remains unclear. Trimming took off 4 bases at V and 4 bases at J, with 13 bases between the two ends. Per the germline V gene, CDR1 is SEHNR and CDR2 is FQNEAQ (reference sequence). CDR3 length: 14 residues. This chain's CDR3 is CASSSQTSGTEAFF. The CDR3, as DNA: TGTGCCAGCAGCTCGCAGACAAGCGGCACTGAAGCTTTCTTT. Filled out from reference TRBV7-9 and TRBJ1-1, the complete variable domain reads DTGVSQNPRHKITKRGQNVTFRCDPISEHNRLYWYRQTLGQGPEFLTYFQNEAQLEKSRLLSDRFSAERPKGSFSTLEIQRTEQGDSAMYLCASSSQTSGTEAFFGQGTRLTVV.

This chain uses TRBV4-1 with TRBJ2-7; TRBD2 might be the D (6 bases). Germline V gene lookup returns CDR1 MGHRA and CDR2 YSYEKL. Trimming stripped 2 bases from V and 2 bases from J, with 16 bases between. The CDR3 covers 16 residues. The DNA of the CDR3 is TGCGCCAGCAGCCAAATCCCGGGGACTCCAACCTACGAGCAGTACTTC. Translating it yields CASSQIPGTPTYEQYF.

This clonotype was counted a few times. The J gene is TRBJ2-7, the V gene TRBV3-1; 8 positions match TRBD1. Germline V gene sequence: CDR1 LGHDT, CDR2 YNNKEL (reference sequence). Trimming cost V 1 base and J 2 bases; bases outside gene matches: 16. The CDR3 covers 19 residues. This CDR3 is CASSQGDPGQVRPTYEQYF. In nucleotides, the CDR3 is TGTGCCAGCAGCCAAGGGGACCCGGGACAGGTAAGGCCCACCTACGAGCAGTACTTC.

The chain employs TRBV20-1 and TRBJ2-7, with TRBD2 matching 7 bases. The CDR3 has 16 residues. The germline V gene has CDR1 DFQATT and CDR2 SNEGSKA (reference sequence). V lost 1 base, J lost 3 bases, and 12 bases stayed unmatched. The CDR3 region has the DNA TGCAGTGCTAGAGGGGCGGTGGGGCTAGCGGTCTACGAGCAGTACTTC. Its protein is CSARGAVGLAVYEQYF.

This clonotype has just a few counts. This chain links TRBV14 with TRBJ2-1; 12 nucleotides agree with TRBD2. The J segment lost 7 bases and the V segment lost 4 bases, leaving 8 bases of the junction unmatched. Germline CDR1 reads SGHDN; CDR2 reads FVKESK. The CDR3 totals 16 residues. CDR3 in DNA: TGTGCCAGCAGCCCTAGCGGGAGGGCTTGGTGGAATGAGCAGTTCTTC. This encodes CASSPSGRAWWNEQFF.

The chain joins TRBV20-1 to TRBJ1-5; 7 nucleotides match TRBD1. The J segment lost 1 base and the V segment lost 2 bases, leaving 5 bases of the junction unmatched. From germline, CDR1 is DFQATT and CDR2 SNEGSKA (reference sequence). There are 15 residues in the CDR3. The CDR3 here is CSARPGGTSNQPQHF. CDR3 bases: TGCAGTGCTAGACCAGGGGGGACGAGCAATCAGCCCCAGCATTTT.

Ten or more counts support this clonotype. The CDR3 coding sequence is TGTGCCACCAAACAAAGGGACACATTCACCGAGCAGTACTTC. Amino acids: CATKQRDTFTEQYF. The chain employs TRBV10-3 and TRBJ2-7, with D perhaps matching TRBD1 (6 bases). Germline loops: CDR1 ENHRY, CDR2 SYGVKD. The length of the CDR3 is 14 residues. V lost 10 bases to trimming and J lost 6 bases, with 22 bases between them.

The genes are TRBV20-1 and TRBJ2-2; D ambiguous. This CDR3 has 15 residues. Germline CDR1 and CDR2: DFQATT and SNEGSKA (reference sequence). Deletions cut 0 bases from V and 1 base from J, with 9 bases between. In DNA, the CDR3 is TGCAGTGCTAGAGATGCACAGTTGAACACCGGGGAGCTGTTTTTT. It is translated as CSARDAQLNTGELFF.

The rearrangement uses TRBV20-1 and TRBJ1-5; possibly TRBD1 for D (6 bases). Germline loops: CDR1 DFQATT, CDR2 SNEGSKA (reference sequence). V lost 6 bases and J 4 bases, leaving 16 bases between the germline ends. The CDR3 length is 14 residues. CDR3 DNA sequence: TGCAGTGCGCACTCCGGGACAACAAATCAGCCCCAGCATTTT. Translating gives CSAHSGTTNQPQHF.

The chain recombines TRBV5-4 with TRBJ2-7, with TRBD2 identical over 7 bases. Germline loops: CDR1 SGHNT, CDR2 YYREEE (reference sequence). V shed 0 bases and J 4 bases; nucleotides not matched to a gene: 10. The CDR3 is made up of 16 amino acids. The CDR3 sequence: CASSLGAGLADYEQYF. The CDR3 bases are TGTGCCAGCAGCTTGGGCGCGGGGCTAGCGGATTACGAGCAGTACTTC.

This clonotype was found a few times. This chain connects TRBV27 to TRBJ2-7; D might be TRBD1 (6 bases). The CDR3 has 16 amino acids. The germline gives CDR1 MNHEY, CDR2 SMNVEV (reference sequence). V was cut by 4 bases and J by 3 bases, with 19 bases left in between. CDR3 amino acids: CASSSPSLRGVYEQYF. In nucleotides, the CDR3 is TGTGCCAGCAGTTCCCCCTCGCTCAGGGGAGTCTACGAGCAGTACTTC.

In this sample, this clonotype turned up many times. V and J are TRBV7-2 and TRBJ2-2; the D is unclear. Germline CDR1 is SGHTA and CDR2 is FQGNSA. The length of the CDR3 is 13 residues. Trimming took off 5 bases at V and 2 bases at J, with 6 bases between the two ends. Here the CDR3 DNA reads TGTGCCAGCAGCGCCTACAACACCGGGGAGCTGTTTTTT. Protein: CASSAYNTGELFF.

This chain connects TRBV5-1 to TRBJ2-3, with D uncertain. Trimming stripped 1 base from V and 7 bases from J, with 10 bases between. Germline V gives CDR1 SGHRS, CDR2 YFSETQ. CDR3 size: 13 residues. This CDR3 is CASSLLDENTQYF. CDR3 DNA: TGCGCCAGCAGCTTGTTGGACGAGAATACGCAGTATTTT.

CDR3 nucleotides: TGTGCCAGCAGCTCGTTGGGGGGCGGAAACACCATATATTTT. This codes for CASSSLGGGNTIYF. V gene TRBV11-2 combines with J gene TRBJ1-3, with a possible D match to TRBD1 (6 bases). The CDR3 runs 14 residues. Trimming took 4 bases from V and 4 from J, leaving 11 bases between them. CDR1 SGHAT and CDR2 FQNNGV come from the germline V gene.

The chain uses TRBV7-9 and TRBJ2-1; D gene ambiguous. CDR3 length equals 15 residues. The V and J ends lost 5 bases and 0 bases respectively, with 11 bases between them. The germline CDR1 and CDR2 sequences are SEHNR and FQNEAQ (reference sequence). CDR3 in DNA: TGTGCCAGCAGCGGGCCCTATCTCTCCTACAATGAGCAGTTCTTC. Translating gives CASSGPYLSYNEQFF. The variable domain in full, with the rest retrieved from reference TRBV7-9 and TRBJ2-1, is DTGVSQNPRHKITKRGQNVTFRCDPISEHNRLYWYRQTLGQGPEFLTYFQNEAQLEKSRLLSDRFSAERPKGSFSTLEIQRTEQGDSAMYLCASSGPYLSYNEQFFGPGTRLTVL.

This clonotype was recorded a few times. The chain uses TRBV10-3 and TRBJ1-5; 8 nucleotides match TRBD1. The germline V gene encodes CDR1 ENHRY and CDR2 SYGVKD. J lost 6 bases, V lost 8 bases, and 6 bases had no gene match. The CDR3 totals 13 residues. CDR3 residues: CAISDRVVQPQHF. The CDR3 DNA is TGTGCCATCTCGGACAGGGTGGTTCAGCCCCAGCATTTT.

The chain couples TRBV3-1 to TRBJ2-5; D call uncertain. The germline gives CDR1 LGHDT, CDR2 YNNKEL (reference sequence). The CDR3 spans 13 residues. The ends were cut back, 3 bases at V and 5 bases at J, with 10 bases in the middle. CDR3 amino acids: CASSHLRKETQYF. CDR3 DNA sequence: TGTGCCAGCAGCCATCTTCGTAAGGAGACCCAGTACTTC.

This clonotype was picked up many times. The chain recombines TRBV28 with TRBJ1-2; D is possibly TRBD1 (5 bases). CDR1 and CDR2 from the germline V gene are MDHEN and SYDVKM. This CDR3 is built from 13 residues. Between the trimmed V and J ends, which lost 2 bases and 6 bases, there was a span of 10 bases. As DNA, the CDR3 is TGTGCCAGCAGTTTAAATTGGGGCGATGGCTACACCTTC. This codes for CASSLNWGDGYTF.

This rearrangement joins TRBV12-5 to TRBJ2-7; TRBD1 matches at 7 bases. The length of the CDR3 is 15 residues. Germline CDR1 and CDR2: LGHNT and FRNRAP. The junction had 9 bases not matched to a gene; V was cut back by 2 bases and J by 5 bases. CDR3: CASGLRDSLRNEQYF. The CDR3 DNA follows: TGTGCTAGTGGTTTGAGGGACAGCCTTCGGAACGAGCAGTACTTC.

The rearrangement joins TRBV9 to TRBJ2-1; 10 bases are shared with TRBD1. V trimming: 3 bases; J trimming: 2 bases; junction bases outside the gene matches: 5. This CDR3 contains 16 residues. CDR1 and CDR2 (germline): SGDLS, YYNGEE. The CDR3 here is CASSGRTGGPYNEQFF. The DNA of the CDR3 is TGTGCCAGCAGCGGACGGACAGGGGGACCCTACAATGAGCAGTTCTTC.

V usage is TRBV4-3 and J usage is TRBJ2-7, with 7 bases identical to TRBD2. The CDR3 consists of 15 residues. The germline V gene has CDR1 LGHNA and CDR2 YSLEER. Germline trimming cut 4 bases from V and 3 bases from J; bases unmatched to any gene: 9. The CDR3 spells CASSPSGGTDYEQYF. CDR3 nucleotides: TGCGCCAGCAGCCCTTCCGGGGGGACCGACTACGAGCAGTACTTC.